The 6 T cell receptor beta chains in this list originate from one sample, sequenced in a study of T-cell memory formation after mild COVID-19. In TCRdb, the 5' RACE reads were re-called with MiXCR into one record per CDR3 protein. In the table there are a few hundred thousand distinct CDR3 sequences, 25% to 30% of which are singletons. What was sequenced was PBMCs or a T cell subset sorted from them (not recorded which). The receptors were gathered from an adult woman who had mild COVID-19 (a few samples of this study predate the infection). Cell type and time point are not known.

There are a few counts of this clonotype. This chain joins TRBV7-6 and TRBJ1-2; 12 bases map to TRBD1. V lost 5 bases to trimming and J lost 4 bases; unmatched junction nucleotides: 14. This CDR3 has 18 amino acids. Germline V gene lookup returns CDR1 SGHVS and CDR2 FNYEAQ. The CDR3 reads CASSTGPGQGAIGYGYTF. In nucleotides, the CDR3 is TGTGCCAGCAGCACCGGACCGGGACAGGGGGCAATTGGCTATGGCTACACCTTC.

The chain carries TRBV7-9 and TRBJ1-1; the D gene is possibly TRBD1 (5 bases). The CDR3 has 14 amino acids. Trimming stripped 7 bases from V and 1 base from J, with 13 bases between. Germline V gene lookup returns CDR1 SEHNR and CDR2 FQNEAQ (reference sequence). CDR3 nucleotides: TGTGCCAGCACCCGTGACAGCCCGAACACTGAAGCTTTCTTT. Its protein is CASTRDSPNTEAFF.

This clonotype occurred once. The J gene is TRBJ2-7, the V gene TRBV20-1; 9 nucleotides align to TRBD1. V shed 0 bases, J shed 3 bases, and the junction held 6 bases outside the gene matches. CDR1 and CDR2 (germline): DFQATT, SNEGSKA (reference sequence). The CDR3 consists of 15 residues. DNA for the CDR3: TGCAGTGCTAGAGATTCCGGGACAGGGAACTACGAGCAGTACTTC. It translates to CSARDSGTGNYEQYF.

This clonotype was observed once. This sequence joins TRBV5-4 and TRBJ2-1; TRBD1 matches 9 bases. This CDR3 comprises 15 residues. The J segment lost 6 bases and the V segment lost 6 bases, leaving 10 bases of the junction unmatched. Germline V lookup: CDR1 SGHNT, CDR2 YYREEE (reference sequence). CDR3 DNA: TGTGCCAGCATTTCCGGGACAGGGCTTATCAATGAGCAGTTCTTC. It encodes CASISGTGLINEQFF.

This clonotype was detected only a few times. The chain's CDR3 is CASSQDAGGNQPQHF. In DNA form, the CDR3 reads TGCGCCAGCAGCCAAGATGCAGGAGGGAACCAGCCCCAGCATTTT. The chain couples TRBV4-1 to TRBJ1-5; D is unclear. The CDR3 loop spans 15 amino acids. Germline values: CDR1 MGHRA, CDR2 YSYEKL. V shed 0 bases and J shed 7 bases, with 13 bases lying between them.

The V gene is TRBV27, the J gene TRBJ2-5, with TRBD1 matching 9 bases. V dropped 5 bases and J dropped 4; count of bases not matched to a gene: 2. Germline V lookup: CDR1 MNHEY, CDR2 SMNVEV (reference sequence). This CDR3 contains 13 residues. The CDR3: CASSEQGAETQYF. The CDR3 region has the DNA TGTGCCAGCAGTGAACAGGGGGCAGAGACCCAGTACTTC.